This T cell receptor beta chain was identified during a study of blood T cell repertoires in COVID-19. The method was immunoSEQ multiplex PCR; TCRdb's version includes in-frame clones alone and lacks a portion of them. The profile shows 200,000 to 250,000 clones, about nine tenths of them singletons. This clonotype originated in a man aged 55 to 70 who had recovered from COVID-19. The sequenced sample consisted of peripheral blood.

The CDR3 DNA follows: TGTGCCAGCTCACCTATTGGGGCAGGGCTGGATGAAAAACTGTTTTTT. It is translated as CASSPIGAGLDEKLFF. V gene TRBV18 combines with J gene TRBJ1-4; maybe TRBD1 (5 bases). Germline V gene data show CDR1 as KGHSH and CDR2 as LQKENI. Trimming pared 3 bases from V and 6 bases from J, leaving 17 bases between. This CDR3 is 16 amino acids long. The variable domain in full, with the rest retrieved from reference TRBV18 and TRBJ1-4, is NAGVMQNPRHLVRRRGQEARLRCSPMKGHSHVYWYRQLPEEGLKFMVYLQKENIIDESGMPKERFSAEFPKEGPSILRIQQVVRGDSAAYFCASSPIGAGLDEKLFFGSGTQLSVL.